These 7 T cell receptor beta chains share one sample of origin, sequenced in a study of cytomegalovirus exposure and HLA in healthy donors. Use of 60 Vbeta and 13 Jbeta primers characterized the PCR. Produced via immunoSEQ multiplex PCR; TCRdb's table is partial and in-frame only. The table includes some 190,000 clones, around 79% detected once. The sample consisted of PBMCs. These receptors were collected from a woman aged 50 to 65 in good health and CMV-seronegative.

There are a few counts of this clone. This chain uses TRBV7-9 with TRBJ1-1, with D unresolved. V shed 1 base and J shed 9 bases, with 15 bases lying between them. The CDR3 runs 14 residues. Looked up from germline, CDR1 is SEHNR and CDR2 is FQNEAQ (reference sequence). Written as DNA, the CDR3 is TGTGCCAGCAGCTTAGAACAGTTTCGTGGTAAAGCTTTCTTT. Translation gives CASSLEQFRGKAFF.

In regard to this clone: At one of its ends the junction is not consistent with the germline gene, which may arise from a read error. The CDR3 DNA follows: TGTTCCAGCAGCTTAGGAGACAGGGATATGTACAATGAGCAGTTCTTC. Translating gives CSSSLGDRDMYNEQFF. The chain joins TRBV7-9 to TRBJ2-1; 7 bases are a match to TRBD1. There are 16 residues in the CDR3. Per the germline V gene, CDR1 is SEHNR and CDR2 is FQNEAQ (reference sequence). Filled out from reference TRBV7-9 and TRBJ2-1, the complete variable domain reads DTGVSQNPRHKITKRGQNVTFRCDPISEHNRLYWYRQTLGQGPEFLTYFQNEAQLEKSRLLSDRFSAERPKGSFSTLEIQRTEQGDSAMYLCSSSLGDRDMYNEQFFGPGTRLTVL.

V gene TRBV28 combines with J gene TRBJ2-7; 7 bases agree with TRBD2. After removal of 4 bases from V and 6 bases from J, the junction contained 0 bases not matched to a gene. CDR3 size: 11 residues. Germline V gene lookup returns CDR1 MDHEN and CDR2 SYDVKM. The DNA of the CDR3 is TGTGCCAGCAGTTGGACTAGCGAGCAGTACTTC. Translation: CASSWTSEQYF.

This clone was seen a handful of times. The chain joins TRBV21-1 to TRBJ2-1; TRBD1, as called in the table, went unchecked against the DNA. TRBV21-1 is deemed a pseudogene. This CDR3 is 18 amino acids long. The CDR3 nucleotides are TGTGCCAGCGGTCACGGACAGGGGGGAGCTGGTGGGTTCCTGGAGCAGTTCTTC. Encoded protein: CASGHGQGGAGGFLEQFF.

The chain is built from TRBV9 and TRBJ1-1, with a tentative D call TRBD1 (5 bases). Germline values: CDR1 SGDLS, CDR2 YYNGEE. Deletions cut 0 bases from V and 2 bases from J, with 14 bases between. This CDR3 has 16 residues. The CDR3 DNA reads as TGTGCCAGCAGCGTAGTGCCGGGCCAGGGAAACACTGAAGCTTTCTTT. Protein: CASSVVPGQGNTEAFF.

This sequence joins TRBV19 and TRBJ2-3, with TRBD2 identical over 7 bases. The germline V gene has CDR1 LNHDA and CDR2 SQIVND (reference sequence). V was clipped by 6 bases and J by 5 bases; unmatched bases: 14. The CDR3 is 16 amino acids. CDR3 DNA sequence: TGTGCCAGTAGCCACGGGGCCCCGGGGGGTCAAGATACGCAGTATTTT. Its protein product is CASSHGAPGGQDTQYF.

This clone showed up just once. The V gene is TRBV2, the J gene TRBJ2-3; 9 bases agree with TRBD2. The CDR3 sequence is 14 residues long. Trimming cost V 7 bases and J 2 bases; bases outside gene matches: 4. Germline values: CDR1 SNHLY, CDR2 FYNNEI. The DNA of the CDR3 is TGTGCCAGCATGAGCGGGAGGTACACAGATACGCAGTATTTT. This translates into CASMSGRYTDTQYF.